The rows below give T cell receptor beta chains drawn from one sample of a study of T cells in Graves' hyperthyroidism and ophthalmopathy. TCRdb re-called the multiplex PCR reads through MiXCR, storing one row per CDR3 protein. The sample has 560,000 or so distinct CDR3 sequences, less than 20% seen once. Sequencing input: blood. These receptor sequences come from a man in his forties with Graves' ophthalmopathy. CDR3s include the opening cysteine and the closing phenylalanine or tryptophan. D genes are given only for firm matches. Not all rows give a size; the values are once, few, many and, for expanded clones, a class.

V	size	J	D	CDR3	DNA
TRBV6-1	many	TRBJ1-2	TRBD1	CASSVGGQNYGYTF	TGTGCCAGCAGTGTCGGGGGACAGAACTATGGCTACACCTTC
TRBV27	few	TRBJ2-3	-	CASSFRTGKDTQYF	TGTGCCAGCAGTTTCAGGACTGGGAAGGATACGCAGTATTTT
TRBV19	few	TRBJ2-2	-	CASSQQGAAGELFF	TGTGCCAGTAGTCAGCAGGGCGCAGCCGGGGAGCTGTTTTTT
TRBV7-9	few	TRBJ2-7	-	CASSRIGLTYEQYF	TGTGCCAGCAGCCGAATTGGACTCACCTACGAGCAGTACTTC
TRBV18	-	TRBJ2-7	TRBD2	CASSPYGVAGSYEQYF	TGTGCCAGCTCACCCTACGGAGTAGCGGGGTCCTACGAGCAGTACTTC
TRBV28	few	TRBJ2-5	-	CASSSSPVGVEETQYF	TGTGCCAGCAGTTCATCCCCGGTGGGTGTTGAAGAGACCCAGTACTTC
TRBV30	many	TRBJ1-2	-	CAWSPGDGYTF	TGTGCCTGGAGTCCAGGGGATGGCTACACCTTC
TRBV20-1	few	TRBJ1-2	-	CSARGEVIRNGYTF	TGCAGTGCTAGAGGTGAGGTGATCCGGAATGGCTACACCTTC
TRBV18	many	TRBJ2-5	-	CASSPYNQETQYF	TGTGCCAGCTCACCATATAACCAAGAGACCCAGTACTTC
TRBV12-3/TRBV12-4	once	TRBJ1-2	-	CASSLHLRDNYGYTF	TGTGCCAGCAGTTTACACCTAAGGGACAACTATGGCTACACCTTC
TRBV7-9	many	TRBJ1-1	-	CASSLDSPNTEAFF	TGTGCCAGCAGCTTAGACAGCCCGAACACTGAAGCTTTCTTT
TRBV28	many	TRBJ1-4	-	CASSAPWGAGEKLFF	TGTGCCAGCAGTGCCCCGTGGGGGGCGGGTGAAAAACTGTTTTTT
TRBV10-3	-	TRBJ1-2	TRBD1	CAISGQGVNYGYTF	TGTGCCATCAGCGGACAGGGAGTCAACTATGGCTACACCTTC
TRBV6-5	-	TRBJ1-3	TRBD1	CASSYLTGAGNTIYF	TGTGCCAGCAGTTACTTGACAGGGGCGGGAAACACCATATATTTT
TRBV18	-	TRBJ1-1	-	CASSPPEGTGPRTEAFF	TGTGCCAGCTCACCACCGGAGGGGACCGGGCCGAGAACTGAAGCTTTCTTT
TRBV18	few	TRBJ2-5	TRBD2	CASSPGTSGGTQETQYF	TGTGCCAGCTCACCCGGGACTAGCGGGGGGACGCAAGAGACCCAGTACTTC
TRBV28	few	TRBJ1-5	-	CASGRSQPQHF	TGTGCCAGCGGGAGGTCTCAGCCCCAGCATTTT
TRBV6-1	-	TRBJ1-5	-	CASSEVGRPQHF	TGTGCCAGCAGTGAAGTGGGTCGGCCCCAGCATTTT
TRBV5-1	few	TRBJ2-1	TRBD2	CASSPGLAGATGEQFF	TGCGCCAGCAGCCCGGGACTAGCGGGAGCGACCGGTGAGCAGTTCTTC
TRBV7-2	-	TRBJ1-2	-	CASTFSGLQGSTF	TGTGCCAGCACTTTTAGCGGACTTCAGGGGAGCACCTTC
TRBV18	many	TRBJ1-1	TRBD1	CASSPGQGALGTEAFF	TGTGCCAGCTCACCGGGACAGGGGGCCTTGGGCACTGAAGCTTTCTTT
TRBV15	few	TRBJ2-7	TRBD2	CATSRDGTSGRYEQYF	TGTGCCACCAGCAGAGATGGGACTAGCGGGAGGTACGAGCAGTACTTC
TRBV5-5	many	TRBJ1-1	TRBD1	CASSLEDRGQTEAFF	TGTGCCAGCAGCTTGGAGGACAGGGGACAGACTGAAGCTTTCTTT
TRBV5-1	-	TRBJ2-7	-	CASSLDGISYEQYF	TGCGCCAGCAGCTTGGACGGGATCTCCTACGAGCAGTACTTC
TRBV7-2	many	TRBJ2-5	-	CASSSSQTIQETQYF	TGTGCCAGCAGCTCGAGCCAAACAATACAAGAGACCCAGTACTTC
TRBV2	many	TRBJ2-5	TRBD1	CASTTGETQYF	TGTGCCAGCACGACAGGGGAGACCCAGTACTTC